This T cell receptor (beta chain) was identified in a study of cytomegalovirus exposure and HLA in healthy donors. In the study overall: Inside one of the first data releases sat around 85 million unique TCRs taken from HLA-typed donors. Study findings and constraints: Previous analysis showed most TCR beta V segments were productive about 87% or about 30% of the time.

The CDR3 is 11 amino acids. Between the trimmed V and J ends, which lost 6 bases and 0 bases, there was a span of 6 bases. Germline V gene data show CDR1 as DFQATT and CDR2 as SNEGSKA (reference sequence). Of note for this clone: Antigen unknown.

Vbeta (60) and Jbeta (13) primers were used in the PCR. TCRdb keeps only in-frame clones here, not all; method: immunoSEQ multiplex PCR. The table lists about 160,000 clones, 70% to 85% of them singletons. This chain connects TRBV20-1 to TRBJ2-7; D gene ambiguous. This receptor was obtained from a man aged 40-49 years in good health and CMV-seronegative. Sequencing used PBMCs. CDR3 in amino acids: CSAWLSYEQYF. The CDR3 DNA reads TGCAGTGCGTGGCTCTCCTACGAGCAGTACTTC.